Following are 17 T cell receptor beta chains from one sample sequenced in a study of beta chain features in type 1 diabetes. The sequenced template was cDNA made from the entire isolated RNA. Clones were read by immunoSEQ multiplex PCR, and TCRdb kept only the in-frame ones, dropping some. Among 60,000 or so clones listed, approximately 62% were seen once. Material for sequencing was Tregs from blood. The receptors shown here come from a woman aged 18-30 years in good health.

V usage is TRBV30 and J usage is TRBJ1-1, with 8 bases that match TRBD1. V dropped 2 bases and J dropped 4; count of bases not matched to a gene: 9. The CDR3 consists of 15 residues. The germline CDR1 and CDR2 sequences are GTSNPN and SVGIG (reference sequence). CDR3 DNA sequence: TGTGCCTGGAGTTTCCCGGGACAGGAGGTCACTGAAGCTTTCTTT. Amino acid sequence: CAWSFPGQEVTEAFF. The full variable domain, rest sourced from reference TRBV30 and TRBJ1-1, is SQTIHQWPATLVQPVGSPLSLECTVEGTSNPNLYWYRQAAGRGLQLLFYSVGIGQISSEVPQNLSASRPQDRQFILSSKKLLLSDSGFYLCAWSFPGQEVTEAFFGQGTRLTVV.

This sequence joins TRBV30 and TRBJ1-1, with a weak D call TRBD1 (6 bases). The V end was cut by 8 bases, the J end by 1 base, with 23 bases between. Germline lookup yields CDR1 GTSNPN and CDR2 SVGIG (reference sequence). The CDR3 is 16 amino acids. The CDR3 nucleotides read TGTGCCCTGACCGGGACATTGAGTATTCCGAACACTGAAGCTTTCTTT. Protein: CALTGTLSIPNTEAFF.

The chain has TRBV9 and TRBJ2-3; D gene ambiguous. CDR1 and CDR2 (germline): SGDLS, YYNGEE. The length of the CDR3 is 12 residues. The germline V and J ends were trimmed by 2 bases and 4 bases, with 5 bases remaining between them. This CDR3 reads CASSVSPDTQYF. CDR3 sequence (DNA): TGTGCCAGCAGCGTTAGCCCAGATACGCAGTATTTT.

The chain carries TRBV18 and TRBJ2-7, with 10 nucleotides matching TRBD1. Germline assignment: CDR1 KGHSH and CDR2 LQKENI. This CDR3 has 15 residues. V shed 3 bases, J shed 7 bases, and the junction held 9 bases outside the gene matches. The CDR3 sequence: CASSPTGQGKGEQYF. In DNA, the CDR3 is TGTGCCAGCTCACCCACGGGACAGGGGAAGGGAGAGCAGTACTTC.

The table lists this clone with a few counts. This chain joins TRBV14 and TRBJ2-1, with 8 bases that match TRBD2. The germline gives CDR1 SGHDN, CDR2 FVKESK. The trim removed 5 bases at V and 0 bases at J, leaving 3 bases unmatched. The CDR3 totals 15 residues. DNA for the CDR3: TGTGCCAGCAGCTCTCTAGCGGGCTCCTACAATGAGCAGTTCTTC. Its protein is CASSSLAGSYNEQFF.

CDR3 amino acids: CASSGEEQETQYF. For the CDR3, the DNA is TGTGCCAGCTCAGGGGAGGAGCAAGAGACCCAGTACTTC. The chain uses TRBV18 and TRBJ2-5, with D maybe TRBD2 (6 bases). The CDR3 totals 13 residues. CDR1 is KGHSH, CDR2 LQKENI, per germline. V lost 5 bases, J lost 2 bases, and 9 bases lay in between.

The chain links TRBV7-8 to TRBJ2-4, with D possibly matching TRBD1 (6 bases). The length of the CDR3 is 13 residues. Germline loops: CDR1 SGHVS, CDR2 FQNEAQ. V shed 3 bases and J shed 5 bases, with 8 bases lying between them. CDR3 bases: TGTGCCAGCAGCTTTTGGGGGCAAAACATTCAGTACTTC. Translated: CASSFWGQNIQYF.

With respect to this clone: An end of the junction does not agree with germline; a read error may underlie this. The rearrangement uses TRBV4-2 and TRBJ2-2, with 9 bases aligning to TRBD1. The CDR3 length is 15 residues. The germline V gene has CDR1 LGHNA and CDR2 YNFKEQ. The CDR3 sequence is CANSRTGANTGELFF. For the CDR3, the DNA is TGTGCCAACAGCCGGACAGGGGCGAACACCGGGGAGCTGTTTTTT.

Here the CDR3 reads CASSPGVSSGGNQETQYF. As DNA, the CDR3 is TGTGCCAGCAGCCCTGGGGTTTCTAGCGGGGGGAACCAAGAGACCCAGTACTTC. V is TRBV7-2 and J is TRBJ2-5; 11 bases fit TRBD2. CDR3 length: 18 amino acids. V gave up 5 bases and J gave up 0 bases; unmatched junction bases: 11. From germline, CDR1 is SGHTA and CDR2 FQGNSA.

This chain uses TRBV18 with TRBJ1-3, with D perhaps matching TRBD1 (5 bases). This CDR3 contains 16 residues. V lost 0 bases and J 0 bases, leaving 9 bases between the germline ends. Germline CDR1 is KGHSH and CDR2 is LQKENI. The CDR3 DNA reads as TGTGCCAGCTCACCACCGAGGCAGGGCTCTGGAAACACCATATATTTT. Protein sequence: CASSPPRQGSGNTIYF.

This clone has more than one count but fewer than ten. The J gene is TRBJ2-1, the V gene TRBV2; possibly TRBD1 for D (6 bases). This CDR3 region has 13 residues. V lost 7 bases to trimming and J lost 5 bases, with 12 bases between them. Germline V gene lookup returns CDR1 SNHLY and CDR2 FYNNEI. CDR3 nucleotides: TGTGCCAGCAAACAGGGTACAAACAATGAGCAGTTCTTC. Protein product: CASKQGTNNEQFF.

This clone was seen a single time. This chain joins TRBV6-6 and TRBJ2-2; 12 bases match TRBD2. Trimming took 4 bases from V and 3 from J; bases not matched to a gene: 3. The CDR3 spans 16 residues. Looked up from germline, CDR1 is MNHNY and CDR2 is SVGAGI (reference sequence). The CDR3 region has the DNA TGTGCCAGCAGTTCGACTAGCGGGGGACACACCGGGGAGCTGTTTTTT. Encoded protein: CASSSTSGGHTGELFF.

The rearrangement uses TRBV5-1 and TRBJ2-1, with a possible D match to TRBD2 (5 bases). Germline V lookup: CDR1 SGHRS, CDR2 YFSETQ. The ends were cut back, 1 base at V and 7 bases at J, with 18 bases in the middle. The CDR3 has 16 amino acids. CDR3 bases: TGCGCCAGCAGCTTGAGAGGTTCGTCTCCGGGGAATGAGCAGTTCTTC. This sequence encodes CASSLRGSSPGNEQFF. Full variable domain (rest looked up from reference TRBV5-1 and TRBJ2-1): KAGVTQTPRYLIKTRGQQVTLSCSPISGHRSVSWYQQTPGQGLQFLFEYFSETQRNKGNFPGRFSGRQFSNSRSEMNVSTLELGDSALYLCASSLRGSSPGNEQFFGPGTRLTVL.

This chain's CDR3 is CASSDIGDEQYF. The CDR3, as DNA: TGTGCCAGCAGTGATATAGGGGACGAGCAGTACTTC. The chain employs TRBV6-1 and TRBJ2-7; tentative D call: TRBD1 (5 bases). The CDR3 runs 12 residues. The germline gives CDR1 MNHNS, CDR2 SASEGT. V lost 3 bases to trimming and J lost 5 bases, with 8 bases between them.

The chain has TRBV7-2 and TRBJ2-2; 7 bases fit TRBD1. This CDR3 has 16 amino acids. After removal of 1 base from V and 4 bases from J, the junction contained 6 bases not matched to a gene. Germline V gene lookup returns CDR1 SGHTA and CDR2 FQGNSA. The CDR3 sequence is CASSLDRGRGTGELFF. As DNA, the CDR3 is TGTGCCAGCAGCTTAGACAGGGGCCGGGGCACCGGGGAGCTGTTTTTT.

CDR3 amino acids: CASSVGLAVGTGELFF. CDR3 DNA: TGTGCCAGCAGCGTAGGACTAGCGGTAGGGACCGGGGAGCTGTTTTTT. The gene calls are TRBV9 and TRBJ2-2; the match to TRBD2 covers 9 bases. The V segment lost 0 bases and the J segment 5 bases; nucleotides outside the gene matches: 5. The CDR3 covers 16 residues. CDR1 and CDR2 (germline): SGDLS, YYNGEE.

V gene TRBV5-1 combines with J gene TRBJ2-1; 8 bases map to TRBD2. The germline CDR1 and CDR2 sequences are SGHRS and YFSETQ. The CDR3 runs to 16 residues. Trimming took 4 bases from V and 2 from J; bases not matched to a gene: 8. The CDR3 sequence is CASSPHGTRTYNEQFF. Here the CDR3 DNA reads TGCGCCAGCAGCCCACACGGGACTAGGACCTACAATGAGCAGTTCTTC.